The 23 T cell receptor beta chains given below trace back to one sample, sequenced in a study of blood T cell repertoires in COVID-19. Generated by immunoSEQ multiplex PCR, the TCRdb table keeps only in-frame clones and is missing some. The data contain some 410,000 clones, roughly 90% of them singletons. The sequenced sample consisted of PBMCs or T cells enriched from blood (not recorded which). The receptors were sampled from a woman aged 30 to 39 with acute COVID-19.

The CDR3 sequence: CASSRGQADTQYF. The CDR3, as DNA: TGTGCCAGCAGCAGAGGACAGGCCGATACGCAGTATTTT. The J gene is TRBJ2-3, the V gene TRBV7-3; the match to TRBD1 covers 7 bases. Germline V gene data show CDR1 as SGHTA and CDR2 as FQGTGA. V trimming: 5 bases; J trimming: 6 bases; junction bases outside the gene matches: 5. The CDR3 is 13 amino acids. Full variable domain (remainder filled in from reference TRBV7-3 and TRBJ2-3): GAGVSQTPSNKVTEKGKYVELRCDPISGHTALYWYRQSLGQGPEFLIYFQGTGAADDSGLPNDRFFAVRPEGSVSTLKIQRTERGDSAVYLCASSRGQADTQYFGPGTRLTVL.

This clone was counted once. V and J are TRBV6-5 and TRBJ1-1, with D possibly TRBD1 on 6 matching bases. The CDR3 spans 11 residues. Trimming cost V 5 bases and J 9 bases, with 10 bases left between them. CDR1 and CDR2 from the germline V gene are MNHEY and SVGAGI. The CDR3 coding sequence is TGTGCCAGCAGTAACAGGGCTCAAGCTTTCTTT. Protein sequence: CASSNRAQAFF.

V and J are TRBV27 and TRBJ1-6; the D gene is possibly TRBD1 (5 bases). In germline, CDR1 is MNHEY, CDR2 SMNVEV (reference sequence). The germline V and J ends were trimmed by 3 bases and 10 bases, with 13 bases remaining between them. The CDR3 extends over 14 amino acids. CDR3 loop: CASSFRVLRSPLHF. DNA for the CDR3: TGTGCCAGCAGTTTCAGGGTCCTACGATCACCCCTCCACTTT.

This chain uses TRBV5-6 with TRBJ1-4; a weak D match, TRBD1 (6 bases). Deletions cut 3 bases from V and 11 bases from J, with 8 bases between. Germline assignment: CDR1 SGHDT and CDR2 YYEEEE. There are 11 residues in the CDR3. CDR3 amino acids: CASSYQGKLFF. In nucleotides, the CDR3 is TGTGCCAGCAGCTATCAGGGGAAACTGTTTTTT.

CDR3 sequence reads: CASSYSLPRSSYEQYF. In nucleotides, the CDR3 is TGTGCCAGCAGTTACTCTTTGCCCCGCAGCTCCTACGAGCAGTACTTC. V usage is TRBV6-2 or TRBV6-3 and J usage is TRBJ2-7, with D unresolved. CDR1 and CDR2 (germline): MNHEY, SVGEGT. The CDR3 covers 16 residues. The V end lost 0 bases, the J end lost 0 bases, and 12 bases lay between the germline ends.

The chain carries TRBV3-1 (or the pseudogene TRBV3-2) and TRBJ1-3; 7 nucleotides line up with TRBD1. The length of the CDR3 is 14 residues. The V gene's germline CDR1 is LGHDT and CDR2 YNNKEL (reference sequence). The trim removed 3 bases at V and 2 bases at J, leaving 1 base unmatched. The CDR3 loop reads CASSHTGAGNTIYF. Here the CDR3 DNA reads TGTGCCAGCAGCCATACAGGGGCTGGAAACACCATATATTTT.

This sequence joins TRBV18 and TRBJ1-4; D gene uncertain. This CDR3 has 13 residues. The V gene lost 5 bases and the J gene lost 8 bases, with 12 bases spanning the gap. Germline V lookup: CDR1 KGHSH, CDR2 LQKENI. The CDR3 protein is CASSDALAEKLFF. The CDR3 DNA follows: TGTGCCAGCTCAGATGCCCTGGCCGAAAAACTGTTTTTT.

The chain recombines TRBV15 with TRBJ2-5; possible D gene TRBD1, 6 bases. The ends were cut back, 7 bases at V and 5 bases at J, with 14 bases in the middle. Germline CDR1 LNHNV, CDR2 YYDKDF (reference sequence). The CDR3 runs to 13 residues. CDR3: CATIIQGRETQYF. The CDR3 region has the DNA TGTGCCACCATCATACAGGGTCGGGAGACCCAGTACTTC.

The genes are TRBV7-3 and TRBJ1-2, with D perhaps matching TRBD1 (5 bases). Germline CDR1 and CDR2: SGHTA and FQGTGA. Deletions cut 5 bases from V and 3 bases from J, with 10 bases between. CDR3 length: 13 residues. DNA for the CDR3: TGTGCCAGCAGCCTCCAGGGTGACTATGGCTACACCTTC. This gives the protein CASSLQGDYGYTF.

CDR3 protein: CASSLRSTGGNYGYTF. CDR3 bases: TGTGCCAGCAGCTTGAGGTCGACAGGAGGAAACTATGGCTACACCTTC. The chain uses TRBV5-4 and TRBJ1-2; maybe TRBD1 (6 bases). The CDR3 consists of 16 residues. Trimming pared 1 base from V and 2 bases from J, leaving 15 bases between. The germline CDR1 and CDR2 sequences are SGHNT and YYREEE (reference sequence).

The chain has TRBV7-9 and TRBJ1-3, with D perhaps TRBD1 (6 bases). The CDR3 length is 13 residues. Germline lookup yields CDR1 SEHNR and CDR2 FQNEAQ (reference sequence). With 5 bases removed from V and 12 bases from J, the gap between germline ends came to 17 bases. The CDR3 coding sequence is TGTGCCAGCAGCCCTTCGGGGGGGCCCGGCATATATTTT. Its translation: CASSPSGGPGIYF.

Comment on this clone: Other DNA sequences in the sample encode the same CDR3. The chain joins TRBV5-1 to TRBJ2-7, with D possibly matching TRBD2 (5 bases). The germline V gene has CDR1 SGHRS and CDR2 YFSETQ. The ends were cut back, 4 bases at V and 2 bases at J, with 7 bases in the middle. The CDR3 consists of 12 residues. In DNA, the CDR3 is TGCGCCAGCAGCCTCGGGACCTACGAGCAGTACTTC. It codes for CASSLGTYEQYF.

This rearrangement joins TRBV4-1 to TRBJ2-4, with 8 bases that match TRBD1. CDR1 is MGHRA and CDR2 is YSYEKL in the germline V gene. V lost 3 bases, J lost 0 bases, and 7 bases stayed unmatched. CDR3 length: 17 residues. CDR3 in amino acids: CASSQPGTGLAKNIQYF. The CDR3 region has the DNA TGCGCCAGCAGCCAGCCCGGGACAGGACTAGCCAAAAACATTCAGTACTTC.

J is TRBJ2-1 and V is TRBV4-3; 7 nucleotides align to TRBD1. V lost 3 bases to trimming and J lost 6 bases; unmatched junction nucleotides: 5. The germline V gene has CDR1 LGHNA and CDR2 YSLEER. The CDR3 contains 14 residues. CDR3 DNA: TGCGCCAGCAGCCAGAGAGGGGGCATCAATGAGCAGTTCTTC. Translating it yields CASSQRGGINEQFF.

The genes are TRBV6-1 and TRBJ1-1; D gene uncertain. This CDR3 is built from 12 residues. Germline CDR1 MNHNS, CDR2 SASEGT. The V gene lost 0 bases and the J gene lost 8 bases, with 7 bases spanning the gap. For the CDR3, the DNA is TGTGCCAGCAGTGAAGCGAAGAGGGAAGCTTTCTTT. This codes for CASSEAKREAFF.

The sample holds one count of this clone. The gene calls are TRBV4-3 and TRBJ2-3, with D perhaps TRBD1 (5 bases). V was clipped by 3 bases and J by 2 bases, with 12 bases between them. The CDR3 runs to 15 residues. Germline V lookup: CDR1 LGHNA, CDR2 YSLEER. The CDR3 DNA reads TGCGCCAGCAGCCAGGAGAACAGGCCCACAGATACGCAGTATTTT. Translated, it gives CASSQENRPTDTQYF.

V gene TRBV25-1 combines with J gene TRBJ2-3; 7 bases match TRBD2. V lost 2 bases, J lost 1 base, and 12 bases stayed unmatched. The CDR3 sequence is 18 residues long. CDR1 and CDR2 (germline): MGHDK, SYGVNS. The DNA of the CDR3 is TGTGCCAGCAGTGAACCGGGATCACTAGCGCTGGGCACAGATACGCAGTATTTT. Amino acids: CASSEPGSLALGTDTQYF.

This clone was observed a single time. The CDR3 DNA is TGTGCCAGCTCACCCCGGGGTGCTGGAAACACCATATATTTT. This sequence encodes CASSPRGAGNTIYF. The rearrangement uses TRBV18 and TRBJ1-3, with D unresolved. This CDR3 has 14 amino acids. Germline values: CDR1 KGHSH, CDR2 LQKENI. V was clipped by 3 bases and J by 2 bases, with 8 bases between them.

The J gene is TRBJ1-3, the V gene TRBV11-2, with D perhaps TRBD1 (6 bases). The CDR3 is 15 amino acids. Germline V CDR1 and CDR2: SGHAT, FQNNGV. V was clipped by 4 bases and J by 2 bases, with 12 bases between them. The CDR3 DNA reads as TGTGCCAGCAGCTGGGGCTCAGGGGCTGGAAACACCATATATTTT. Its translation: CASSWGSGAGNTIYF. The whole variable domain, filled in from reference TRBV11-2 and TRBJ1-3, reads EAGVAQSPRYKIIEKRQSVAFWCNPISGHATLYWYQQILGQGPKLLIQFQNNGVVDDSQLPKDRFSAERLKGVDSTLKIQPAKLEDSAVYLCASSWGSGAGNTIYFGEGSWLTVV.

This chain uses TRBV11-2 with TRBJ2-2; D is unresolved. V was pared by 5 bases and J by 0 bases, with 10 bases between. From germline, CDR1 is SGHAT and CDR2 FQNNGV. CDR3 length: 15 amino acids. The CDR3 region is CASSPWATNTGELFF. Here the CDR3 DNA reads TGTGCCAGCAGCCCCTGGGCCACGAACACCGGGGAGCTGTTTTTT.

This clone was found once. The CDR3 loop reads CATSREVGVWGNEQFF. The CDR3 DNA reads as TGTGCCACCAGCAGAGAAGTCGGGGTTTGGGGCAATGAGCAGTTCTTC. The rearrangement joins TRBV15 to TRBJ2-1; D possibly corresponds to TRBD2 (5 bases). The CDR3 runs to 16 residues. CDR1 and CDR2 (germline): LNHNV, YYDKDF (reference sequence). V lost 0 bases, J lost 6 bases, and 15 bases lay in between.

This chain uses TRBV3-1 (or the pseudogene TRBV3-2) with TRBJ2-7; TRBD2 matches 9 bases. In germline, CDR1 is LGHDT, CDR2 YNNKEL (reference sequence). The CDR3 sequence is 13 residues long. V lost 0 bases, J lost 13 bases, and 7 bases stayed unmatched. CDR3 sequence reads: CASSQDPSGGPYF. The CDR3 region has the DNA TGTGCCAGCAGCCAAGATCCCAGCGGGGGGCCTTACTTC.

This chain links TRBV19 with TRBJ2-7, with D possibly being TRBD1 (5 bases). Trimming stripped 3 bases from V and 6 bases from J, with 18 bases between. From germline, CDR1 is LNHDA and CDR2 SQIVND (reference sequence). This CDR3 spans 15 amino acids. The CDR3: CASSIAAGSESEQYF. The CDR3 region has the DNA TGTGCCAGTAGTATCGCGGCAGGGTCGGAGAGCGAGCAGTACTTC.